This T cell receptor (beta chain) was recovered during a study of T-cell reconstitution after alpha-beta-depleted transplantation in children. Study-wide results and caveats: Several hundred graft clones that had expanded were reportedly the source of alpha-beta T cells about two months after transplant. After one year, T-cell counts and TCRbeta diversity mostly came from new T cells. Elevated TCRbeta diversity at day 60 was traced, in some patients, to surviving recipient T cells and thymic progenitors.

Unique molecular identifiers were incorporated during preparation of the TCRbeta library. MiXCR, applied by TCRdb to the PCR reads, yields one record per CDR3 protein. Of approximately 520,000 distinct CDR3 sequences listed, about an eighth are singletons. This CDR3 is built from 13 residues. Germline assignment: CDR1 KGHDR and CDR2 SFDVKD. Trimming removed 4 bases from V and 10 bases from J, with 13 bases in between. This clonotype was counted ten times or more. What it binds is unknown. The input for sequencing was PBMCs, mostly from graft donor cells, taken 180 days after TCRalphabeta/CD19-depleted stem cell transplant. The clonotype originates from a female patient under 10 years old who had a stem cell transplant for aplastic anemia, so the T cells may come from the graft donor. The chain is built from TRBV24-1 and TRBJ2-1; D tentatively reads TRBD1 or TRBD2 (5 bases each). The CDR3 bases are TGTGCCACCAGTGACGGGGCACCAGAGGAGCAGTTCTTC. It codes for CATSDGAPEEQFF.